This T cell receptor (beta chain) comes out of a study of CD8 T cells in Susac syndrome. Study-level results: The study recognized that its TCR sequencing and HLA analysis covered a relatively small number of individuals.

The RNA, about 0.5 to 1 ug, was put through reverse transcription using random hexamers. TCRdb analysed the immunoSEQ multiplex PCR reads with MiXCR anew, one entry per CDR3 protein. The table records roughly 110,000 distinct CDR3 sequences, around 92% of them present only once. The study sequenced TCR beta in blood CD8+ and CD4+ T cells. Negative isolation was applied to CD8+ and CD4+ T cells, and FACS enrichment was applied to TEMRA cells. Concerning this clonotype itself: Its antigen is not known. One end of the junction does not line up with germline, which may come from a read error.

Germline V gene sequence: CDR1 DFQATT, CDR2 SNEGSKA (reference sequence). This CDR3 comprises 16 residues. The material sequenced was CD8+ T cells from PBMCs. The chain has TRBV20-1 and TRBJ2-6; 7 nucleotides match TRBD2. The receptor was derived from a human donor in good health. Here the CDR3 DNA reads TGCAGTGCTAGATCGCAGGGAGGGTCTGGGGCCAACGTCCTGATTTTC. As protein: CSARSQGGSGANVLIF.